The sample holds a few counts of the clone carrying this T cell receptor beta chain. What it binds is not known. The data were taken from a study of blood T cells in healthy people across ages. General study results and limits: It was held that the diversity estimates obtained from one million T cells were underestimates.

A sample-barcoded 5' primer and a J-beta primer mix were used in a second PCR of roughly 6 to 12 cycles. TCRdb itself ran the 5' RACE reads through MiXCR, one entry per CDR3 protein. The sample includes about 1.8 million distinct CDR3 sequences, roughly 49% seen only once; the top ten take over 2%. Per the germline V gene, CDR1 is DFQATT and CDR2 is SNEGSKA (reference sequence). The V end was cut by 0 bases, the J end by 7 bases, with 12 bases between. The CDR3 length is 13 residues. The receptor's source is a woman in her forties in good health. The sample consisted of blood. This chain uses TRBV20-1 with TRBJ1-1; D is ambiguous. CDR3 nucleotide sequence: TGCAGTGCTAGAGATCCGCAGGCCCTTGAAGCTTTCTTT. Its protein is CSARDPQALEAFF.